The source of this T cell receptor beta chain is a study of blood T cells in healthy people across ages (dated by TCRdb to between 2014 and 2016). Looking at the study overall: In model experiments, roughly one uniquely barcoded TCR beta cDNA molecule per two T cells was captured by template switching. Using deep sequencing normalized with unique cDNA molecular identifiers, the study measured how TCR beta repertoire diversity changes with age. Donors were grouped into four age groups: young (average approximately 15 years), middle-aged (roughly 40), aged (around 66) and long-lived (just over 80). To avoid experimental bias, donors of different ages were spread randomly across the sequencing lanes. For two donors (one aged 18 to 30 and one aged 80 or older), the study analyzed two additional independent replicas of 1 million unique cDNA reads from the same blood draw. Paper-wide results and their limitations: Estimates of total diversity based on one million sequenced T cells were considered lower bounds and underestimates. Observed TCR beta diversity per million T cells fell roughly linearly with age, and a significant reduction was already apparent by age approximately 41. The percentage of naive T cells measured by flow cytometry correlated strongly with observed TCR beta diversity. The CMV infection status of donors was not known, potentially confounding age-related changes in expanded clonotypes. Because profiling used bulk unsorted PBMCs, naive and antigen-experienced compartments could not be compared conclusively. Compared with the aged group, more naive CD4+ T cells, fewer expanded clones and increased TCR diversity were shown by the long-lived group, suggesting age selection.

The CDR3 numbers 15 residues from cysteine through phenylalanine. Just CDR3 DNA is preserved here, 45 bases in frame from base 1. V is pared back by 2 bases and J by 4 bases, with 15 bases lying between the germline termini. Per the germline V gene, LGHNA is the CDR1 and YSLEER is the CDR2. Regarding this clonotype: The antigen it binds to is not known. No much larger clone is present one base from it, and per-base qualities are unavailable.

The library was made by 5' RACE. Sequencing was performed on an Illumina HiSeq 2500. A second PCR of roughly 7 to 11 cycles was performed with a sample-barcoded 5' primer and a J-beta primer mix. A template-switch 5' adaptor carrying 12 random nucleotides introduced a unique molecular identifier onto each TCR beta cDNA molecule. At least 2.5 million CDR3-containing paired-end reads were obtained from each sample. The Mint cDNA synthesis kit, primed by a TRBC-specific oligonucleotide, was used to synthesize first-strand cDNA from all RNA. Following uracil-DNA glycosylase treatment, a first 18-cycle PCR with universal primers M1SS and BC2_uni_R was performed on all cDNA. The source study handled its data this way. For normalization, 1 million high-quality reads were randomly selected from each sample, with every read carrying a distinct molecular identifier. Reads with shared molecular identifiers were discarded instead of being binned into consensus sequences. CDR3 identification, clonotype clustering and error correction used MiTCR with a Q25 quality threshold and the strictest error-elimination algorithm. Lower-bound total TCR beta diversity was estimated with a nonparametric unseen species model using Euler transformation. TCRdb trimmed public reads at Q25 via fastp, called clones via MiXCR and kept in-frame beta chains. For every CDR3 protein sequence, its rows merge into one entry that carries the most common genes and DNA. TCRdb's processing, not the authors', yielded these V and J calls. The sample has hundreds of thousands of distinct CDR3 sequences on record, roughly three fifths of them singletons. The leading ten clones occupy around a quarter of the sample.

The approximately 41 donors, aged about 6 to 100 years, were systemically healthy Caucasian individuals from Russia. Approximately 9.7 milliliters of peripheral blood were drawn from each donor into EDTA-treated Vacutainer tubes. PBMCs were isolated by Ficoll-Paque density-gradient centrifugation, with at least 6 million obtained per sample. Trizol reagent was used to extract total RNA from PBMCs, with at least 5 micrograms per sample. For every donor, an aliquot of PBMCs went through flow cytometry to measure the percentages of naive CD45RAhigh/CD27high T cells. The sequence came from a man aged 35 to 55 in good health. Sequenced sample: blood. The sequence joins TRBV4-3 to TRBJ2-7; no D gene is confidently identified. The CDR3 corresponds to CASSQKGHDRYEQYF. The nucleotides read TGCGCCAGCAGCCAAAAAGGGCACGATAGATACGAGCAGTACTTC.